One sample yielded the 6 T cell receptor beta chains listed below, sequenced in a study of cytomegalovirus exposure and HLA in healthy donors. Primers for the PCR totalled 60 Vbeta and 13 Jbeta. The method was immunoSEQ multiplex PCR; TCRdb's version includes in-frame clones alone and lacks a portion of them. The data show fewer than 85,000 clones, around three quarters seen once. The sequenced material came from PBMCs. Source of these receptors: a man in his forties in good health and CMV-seronegative.

This clone has only a few counts. V usage is TRBV15 and J usage is TRBJ1-1; D gene ambiguous. The CDR3 has 15 amino acids. The V end lost 0 bases, the J end lost 2 bases, and 10 bases lay between the germline ends. From germline, CDR1 is LNHNV and CDR2 YYDKDF (reference sequence). In nucleotides, the CDR3 is TGTGCCACCAGCAGAGATCGAACACCAAACACTGAAGCTTTCTTT. Its protein product is CATSRDRTPNTEAFF. Full variable domain (missing parts from reference TRBV15 and TRBJ1-1): DAMVIQNPRYQVTQFGKPVTLSCSQTLNHNVMYWYQQKSSQAPKLLFHYYDKDFNNEADTPDNFQSRRPNTSFCFLDIRSPGLGDTAMYLCATSRDRTPNTEAFFGQGTRLTVV.

In its sample, this clone was seen a few times. The J gene is TRBJ2-5, the V gene TRBV11-2, with TRBD2 identical over 8 bases. CDR3 length equals 16 residues. The V and J ends lost 1 base and 4 bases, in that order; junction bases with no gene match: 8. CDR1 is SGHAT and CDR2 is FQNNGV in the germline V gene. This CDR3 reads CASSLGVGGAVETQYF. CDR3 coding DNA: TGTGCCAGCAGCTTAGGGGTCGGGGGGGCTGTAGAGACCCAGTACTTC.

The V and J genes are TRBV30 and TRBJ2-1; 8 bases are shared with TRBD2. CDR3 length: 17 residues. Germline V CDR1 and CDR2: GTSNPN, SVGIG (reference sequence). The ends lost 2 bases at V and 9 bases at J; junction bases unmatched: 18. The CDR3 DNA is TGTGCCTGGAGTAAGAGGCTAGCGGGTCAGCTCGTGGGTGAGCAGTTCTTC. Protein product: CAWSKRLAGQLVGEQFF.

This clone occurred a few times. J is TRBJ1-2 and V is TRBV30, with 7 bases lining up with TRBD1. Germline V CDR1 and CDR2: GTSNPN, SVGIG (reference sequence). Germline trimming cut 8 bases from V and 5 bases from J; bases unmatched to any gene: 11. This CDR3 is 13 amino acids long. The CDR3 spells CAIDRATQYGYTF. In nucleotides, the CDR3 is TGTGCCATAGACAGGGCTACCCAATATGGCTACACCTTC.

The J gene is TRBJ1-6, the V gene TRBV7-8; the D is unclear. CDR1 and CDR2 from the germline V gene are SGHVS and FQNEAQ. Deletions cut 1 base from V and 0 bases from J, with 7 bases between. The CDR3 extends over 16 amino acids. The CDR3 spells CASSLEGSSYNSPLHF. The CDR3 DNA reads TGTGCCAGCAGCTTAGAAGGGAGCTCCTATAATTCACCCCTCCACTTT.

V and J are TRBV19 and TRBJ1-4; 11 bases agree with TRBD1. Germline V gene data show CDR1 as LNHDA and CDR2 as SQIVND (reference sequence). The CDR3 spans 15 residues. V was pared by 9 bases and J by 0 bases, with 3 bases of the junction left unmatched. In nucleotides, the CDR3 is TGTGCCAGCCGGACAGGGGGCGCAACTAATGAAAAACTGTTTTTT. Translating it yields CASRTGGATNEKLFF.